The 27 T cell receptor beta chains below come from one sample, sequenced in a study of cytomegalovirus exposure and HLA in healthy donors. The PCR ran on 60 Vbeta and 13 Jbeta primers. Profiled with immunoSEQ multiplex PCR; TCRdb holds only in-frame clones, not every one. This sample carries about 180,000 clones, approximately 88% of them seen once, and the ten largest clones take more than 1%. The sequencing input was PBMCs. These receptors all stem from a boy between 2 and 10 years old in good health and CMV-seronegative.

This chain uses TRBV7-9 with TRBJ2-1; 7 nucleotides align to TRBD2. V lost 1 base and J lost 5; bases outside the gene matches: 5. CDR3 length equals 15 residues. Germline CDR1 and CDR2: SEHNR and FQNEAQ (reference sequence). The CDR3 nucleotides are TGTGCCAGCAGCTTAGAAGGGGACTACGACAATGAGCAGTTCTTC. It specifies CASSLEGDYDNEQFF.

The chain couples TRBV5-1 to TRBJ2-7; D gene ambiguous. The length of the CDR3 is 14 residues. Germline values: CDR1 SGHRS, CDR2 YFSETQ. V lost 5 bases to trimming and J lost 3 bases, with 15 bases between them. CDR3 bases: TGCGCCAGCAGACCGAGCCCAGGTTTCTACGAGCAGTACTTC. This gives the protein CASRPSPGFYEQYF.

The chain is built from TRBV4-3 and TRBJ2-2; 8 nucleotides match TRBD1. There are 18 residues in the CDR3. J gave up 1 base and V 0 bases, and 7 bases lay outside the gene matches. Germline loops: CDR1 LGHNA, CDR2 YSLEER. CDR3 loop: CASSQEDREVWNTGELFF. CDR3 in DNA: TGCGCCAGCAGCCAAGAGGACAGGGAGGTTTGGAACACCGGGGAGCTGTTTTTT.

The V and J genes are TRBV4-1 and TRBJ1-2; D possibly corresponds to TRBD1 (5 bases). The length of the CDR3 is 16 residues. Per the germline V gene, CDR1 is MGHRA and CDR2 is YSYEKL. V lost 0 bases, J lost 4 bases, and 15 bases lay in between. CDR3 coding DNA: TGCGCCAGCAGCCAAGAGTTGACAGCCATCCCCTATGGCTACACCTTC. This encodes CASSQELTAIPYGYTF.

J is TRBJ2-1 and V is TRBV4-1; TRBD2 aligns across 7 bases. From germline, CDR1 is MGHRA and CDR2 YSYEKL. This CDR3 is 16 amino acids long. V gave up 1 base and J gave up 1 base; unmatched junction bases: 4. CDR3 coding DNA: TGCGCCAGCAGCCAAGGGCGGGAGTGGTCCTACAATGAGCAGTTCTTC. This sequence encodes CASSQGREWSYNEQFF.

The chain combines TRBV6-6 with TRBJ1-6, with TRBD1 identical over 8 bases. Germline V gene data show CDR1 as MNHNY and CDR2 as SVGAGI (reference sequence). The CDR3 totals 14 residues. The V gene end was trimmed by 2 bases and the J gene end by 9 bases; junction bases not matched to a gene: 3. CDR3 in amino acids: CASSYRDRSSPLHF. CDR3 in DNA: TGTGCCAGCAGTTACCGGGACAGGTCTTCACCCCTCCACTTT.

J is TRBJ2-1 and V is TRBV30, with TRBD2 identical over 8 bases. From germline, CDR1 is GTSNPN and CDR2 SVGIG (reference sequence). The CDR3 extends over 15 amino acids. With V trimmed by 0 bases and J by 10 bases, 11 bases remained unmatched. CDR3 sequence reads: CAWSVDSGTFREQFF. The CDR3 DNA reads as TGTGCCTGGAGTGTGGATAGCGGGACGTTTCGGGAGCAGTTCTTC.

V is TRBV5-1 and J is TRBJ2-1; D possibly corresponds to TRBD2 (6 bases). V lost 3 bases and J lost 5, with 18 bases in between. In germline, CDR1 is SGHRS, CDR2 YFSETQ. The CDR3 is 16 residues long. CDR3 nucleotide sequence: TGCGCCAGCAGCTGGAGGGACGCCGCGCCCAACAATGAGCAGTTCTTC. It translates to CASSWRDAAPNNEQFF.

On this clone itself: The junction does not match germline at one end; this may be a read error. The genes are TRBV19 and TRBJ2-1, with unresolved D. CDR1 is LNHDA and CDR2 is SQIVND in the germline V gene (reference sequence). The CDR3 loop spans 12 amino acids. As DNA, the CDR3 is TGTGCCAGTAGTATGCACGGTGATCCCCCGGTCTTC. It codes for CASSMHGDPPVF.

This clone was seen a handful of times. This rearrangement joins TRBV7-9 to TRBJ1-2; D might be TRBD1 (6 bases). Germline CDR1 is SEHNR and CDR2 is FQNEAQ (reference sequence). The CDR3 covers 13 residues. Trimming stripped 4 bases from V and 4 bases from J, with 10 bases between. CDR3 loop: CASSSTGPYGYTF. For the CDR3, the DNA is TGTGCCAGCAGCTCTACAGGGCCCTATGGCTACACCTTC.

V and J are TRBV4-2 and TRBJ2-3; TRBD2 agrees at 12 bases. The V gene end was trimmed by 3 bases and the J gene end by 6 bases; junction bases not matched to a gene: 10. Germline CDR1 is LGHNA and CDR2 is YNFKEQ. The CDR3 extends over 17 amino acids. This CDR3 reads CASSHDPTSGRGDTQYF. In DNA, the CDR3 is TGTGCCAGCAGCCATGACCCGACTAGCGGGAGAGGTGATACGCAGTATTTT.

The rearrangement joins TRBV7-3 to TRBJ2-1; 10 bases are shared with TRBD2. Germline CDR1 reads SGHTA; CDR2 reads FQGTGA. Trimming cost V 4 bases and J 4 bases; bases outside gene matches: 4. The CDR3 runs 15 residues. The CDR3 DNA is TGTGCCAGCAGCTCAAATAGCGGGGGGTACAATGAGCAGTTCTTC. It is translated as CASSSNSGGYNEQFF.

The J gene is TRBJ2-7, the V gene TRBV10-3; D may be TRBD2 (6 bases). V lost 0 bases, J lost 6 bases, and 21 bases lay in between. The CDR3 is made up of 17 amino acids. Per the germline V gene, CDR1 is ENHRY and CDR2 is SYGVKD. The CDR3 sequence: CAISESKGPISGFEQYF. In DNA form, the CDR3 reads TGTGCCATCAGTGAGTCGAAGGGGCCGATTAGCGGTTTCGAGCAGTACTTC.

The chain is built from TRBV27 and TRBJ2-5, with TRBD2 matching 9 bases. Matching the DNA end better, TRBJ2-7 makes the J call doubtful. Per germline, CDR1 MNHEY and CDR2 SMNVEV (reference sequence). The CDR3 contains 13 residues. CDR3 residues: CASSRTSDYEQYF. As DNA, the CDR3 is TGTGCCAGCAGCAGGACTAGCGACTACGAGCAGTACTTC.

This chain joins TRBV4-1 and TRBJ2-3; the match to TRBD2 covers 7 bases. The CDR3 is made up of 18 amino acids. Germline CDR1 reads MGHRA; CDR2 reads YSYEKL. Germline trimming cut 2 bases from V and 6 bases from J; bases unmatched to any gene: 17. In nucleotides, the CDR3 is TGCGCCAGCAGCCAAAACCCATGGATAGCGGGTCGAAGGGATACGCAGTATTTT. This gives the protein CASSQNPWIAGRRDTQYF.

This clone was found once. The gene calls are TRBV27 and TRBJ2-3; 7 nucleotides agree with TRBD2. V lost 4 bases, J lost 2 bases, and 3 bases stayed unmatched. This CDR3 is 14 amino acids long. CDR1 and CDR2 (germline): MNHEY, SMNVEV (reference sequence). CDR3 region: CASSSLAVTDTQYF. Written as DNA, the CDR3 is TGTGCCAGCAGTTCCCTAGCGGTCACAGATACGCAGTATTTT.

This clone has more than one count but fewer than ten. The chain recombines TRBV18 with TRBJ1-1, with a weak D call TRBD1 (6 bases). This CDR3 has 13 amino acids. Germline assignment: CDR1 KGHSH and CDR2 LQKENI. V lost 4 bases and J lost 1, with 7 bases in between. In DNA form, the CDR3 reads TGTGCCAGCTCACAACAGGGGAACACTGAAGCTTTCTTT. Translated, it gives CASSQQGNTEAFF. The variable domain in full, with the rest retrieved from reference TRBV18 and TRBJ1-1, is NAGVMQNPRHLVRRRGQEARLRCSPMKGHSHVYWYRQLPEEGLKFMVYLQKENIIDESGMPKERFSAEFPKEGPSILRIQQVVRGDSAAYFCASSQQGNTEAFFGQGTRLTVV.

The chain uses TRBV5-6 and TRBJ1-2; D ambiguous. This CDR3 region has 16 residues. The germline gives CDR1 SGHDT, CDR2 YYEEEE. V was shortened by 1 base and J by 4 bases, with 17 bases between the two germline ends. Here the CDR3 DNA reads TGTGCCAGCAGCTTGAGAGGCAGCTCAATCTCCTATGGCTACACCTTC. Its translation is CASSLRGSSISYGYTF.

The rearrangement links TRBV27 to TRBJ2-1; the D gene is possibly TRBD2 (7 bases). CDR3 length equals 13 residues. Germline loops: CDR1 MNHEY, CDR2 SMNVEV (reference sequence). V dropped 7 bases and J dropped 10 bases, with 17 bases sitting between them. This CDR3 reads CASTEGGPGEQFF. CDR3 nucleotides: TGTGCCAGCACCGAGGGGGGGCCAGGGGAGCAGTTCTTC.

CDR3 loop: CASSFRDGEKLFF. The CDR3 nucleotides are TGTGCCAGCAGCTTCAGGGATGGAGAAAAACTGTTTTTT. V usage is TRBV5-4 and J usage is TRBJ1-4; possibly TRBD1 for D (5 bases). The CDR3 covers 13 residues. The V end lost 2 bases, the J end lost 8 bases, and 10 bases lay between the germline ends. Germline V gene sequence: CDR1 SGHNT, CDR2 YYREEE (reference sequence).

The chain links TRBV19 to TRBJ1-5, with TRBD1 matching over 9 bases. CDR3 length: 16 amino acids. Germline V lookup: CDR1 LNHDA, CDR2 SQIVND (reference sequence). The V and J ends lost 3 bases and 6 bases, in that order; junction bases with no gene match: 9. The CDR3 nucleotides read TGTGCCAGTAGTATGGGAACCGGGACAGGGCCTCAGCCCCAGCATTTT. Its translation: CASSMGTGTGPQPQHF. Using reference TRBV19 and TRBJ1-5 for the parts outside the CDR3, the full variable domain is DGGITQSPKYLFRKEGQNVTLSCEQNLNHDAMYWYRQDPGQGLRLIYYSQIVNDFQKGDIAEGYSVSREKKESFPLTVTSAQKNPTAFYLCASSMGTGTGPQPQHFGDGTRLSIL.

The rearrangement uses TRBV5-1 and TRBJ2-1; TRBD2 aligns across 8 bases. J gave up 5 bases and V 1 base, and 8 bases lay outside the gene matches. The CDR3 has 16 amino acids. Germline values: CDR1 SGHRS, CDR2 YFSETQ. This CDR3 reads CASSLIAGQVDNEQFF. CDR3 bases: TGCGCCAGCAGCTTGATAGCGGGACAAGTCGACAATGAGCAGTTCTTC. The whole variable domain, remainder taken from reference TRBV5-1 and TRBJ2-1, is KAGVTQTPRYLIKTRGQQVTLSCSPISGHRSVSWYQQTPGQGLQFLFEYFSETQRNKGNFPGRFSGRQFSNSRSEMNVSTLELGDSALYLCASSLIAGQVDNEQFFGPGTRLTVL.

This chain uses TRBV7-9 with TRBJ1-6; 9 bases fit TRBD1. With V trimmed by 0 bases and J by 7 bases, 1 base remained unmatched. This CDR3 comprises 15 residues. The germline CDR1 and CDR2 sequences are SEHNR and FQNEAQ (reference sequence). The CDR3 protein is CASSLAGQGNSPLHF. In DNA form, the CDR3 reads TGTGCCAGCAGCTTAGCAGGACAGGGGAATTCACCCCTCCACTTT.

Comments on this clone: Its ends do not fully match the called genes, so a read error is possible. This chain links TRBV5-4 with TRBJ1-5; D remains ambiguous. CDR1 SGHNT and CDR2 YYREEE come from the germline V gene (reference sequence). The CDR3 loop spans 16 amino acids. Here the CDR3 reads CASSFGKRASDQPQHF. The CDR3 region has the DNA TGTGCCAGCAGCTTCGGGAAAAGGGCTAGCGATCAGCCCCAGCATTTT. Full variable domain (missing parts from reference TRBV5-4 and TRBJ1-5): ETGVTQSPTHLIKTRGQQVTLRCSSQSGHNTVSWYQQALGQGPQFIFQYYREEENGRGNFPPRFSGLQFPNYSSELNVNALELDDSALYLCASSFGKRASDQPQHFGDGTRLSIL.

The chain couples TRBV5-6 to TRBJ2-1; 7 bases line up with TRBD2. Germline assignment: CDR1 SGHDT and CDR2 YYEEEE. CDR3 length: 15 residues. V was pared by 4 bases and J by 9 bases, with 13 bases of the junction left unmatched. The CDR3 here is CASSPGTTPATEQFF. Written as DNA, the CDR3 is TGTGCCAGCAGCCCGGGGACTACCCCGGCTACTGAGCAGTTCTTC.

The chain recombines TRBV7-9 with TRBJ1-2; a weak D match, TRBD1 (6 bases). Per the germline V gene, CDR1 is SEHNR and CDR2 is FQNEAQ (reference sequence). The CDR3 is 16 amino acids. V was cut by 6 bases and J by 7 bases, with 24 bases left in between. CDR3 region: CASSSNSGERTSGYTF. The DNA of the CDR3 is TGTGCCAGCAGTTCGAATTCAGGGGAACGAACGTCTGGCTACACCTTC.

V is TRBV5-4 and J is TRBJ2-5, with D possibly being TRBD2 (5 bases). Trimming shortened V by 4 bases and J by 0 bases, and 7 bases separated the two germline ends. CDR1 SGHNT and CDR2 YYREEE come from the germline V gene (reference sequence). The CDR3 covers 13 residues. The CDR3 protein is CASSLDYQETQYF. As DNA, the CDR3 is TGTGCCAGCAGCCTGGACTACCAAGAGACCCAGTACTTC. Looking up the rest from reference TRBV5-4 and TRBJ2-5 gives the full variable domain: ETGVTQSPTHLIKTRGQQVTLRCSSQSGHNTVSWYQQALGQGPQFIFQYYREEENGRGNFPPRFSGLQFPNYSSELNVNALELDDSALYLCASSLDYQETQYFGPGTRLLVL.